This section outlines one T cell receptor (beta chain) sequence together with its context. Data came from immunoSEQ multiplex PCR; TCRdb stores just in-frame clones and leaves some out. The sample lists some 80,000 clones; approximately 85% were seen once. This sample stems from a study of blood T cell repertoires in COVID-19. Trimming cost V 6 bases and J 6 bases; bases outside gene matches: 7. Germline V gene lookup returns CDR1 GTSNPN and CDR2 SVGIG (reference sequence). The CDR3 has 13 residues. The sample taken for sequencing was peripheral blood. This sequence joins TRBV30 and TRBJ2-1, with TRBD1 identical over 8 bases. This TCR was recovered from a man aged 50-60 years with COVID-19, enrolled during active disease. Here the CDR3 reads CACYTTGGNEQFF. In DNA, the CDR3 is TGTGCCTGTTATACTACAGGGGGCAATGAGCAGTTCTTC. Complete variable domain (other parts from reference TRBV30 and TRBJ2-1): SQTIHQWPATLVQPVGSPLSLECTVEGTSNPNLYWYRQAAGRGLQLLFYSVGIGQISSEVPQNLSASRPQDRQFILSSKKLLLSDSGFYLCACYTTGGNEQFFGPGTRLTVL.